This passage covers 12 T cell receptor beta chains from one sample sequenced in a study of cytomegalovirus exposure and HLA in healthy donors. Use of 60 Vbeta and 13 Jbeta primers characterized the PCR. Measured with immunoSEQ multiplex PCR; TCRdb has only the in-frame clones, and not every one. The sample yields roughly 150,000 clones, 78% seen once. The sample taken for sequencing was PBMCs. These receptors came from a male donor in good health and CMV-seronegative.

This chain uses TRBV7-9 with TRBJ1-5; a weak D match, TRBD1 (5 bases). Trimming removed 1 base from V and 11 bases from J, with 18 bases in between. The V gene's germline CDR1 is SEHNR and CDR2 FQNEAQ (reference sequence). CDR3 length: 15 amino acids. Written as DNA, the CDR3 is TGTGCCAGCAGCTTAGGGGGGGGAGCTTCCGAGGCCCAGCATTTT. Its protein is CASSLGGGASEAQHF.

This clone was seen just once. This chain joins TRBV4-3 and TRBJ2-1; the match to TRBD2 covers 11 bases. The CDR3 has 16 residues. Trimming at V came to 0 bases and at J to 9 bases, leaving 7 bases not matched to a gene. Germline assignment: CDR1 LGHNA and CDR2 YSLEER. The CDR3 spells CASSQDRALAGGEQFF. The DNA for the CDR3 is TGCGCCAGCAGCCAAGATCGGGCGCTAGCGGGGGGTGAGCAGTTCTTC.

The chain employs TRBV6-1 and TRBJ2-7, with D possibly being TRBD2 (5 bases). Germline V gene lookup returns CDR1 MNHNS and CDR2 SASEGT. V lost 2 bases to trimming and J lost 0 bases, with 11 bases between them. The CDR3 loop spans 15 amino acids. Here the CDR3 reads CASSERRQSSYEQYF. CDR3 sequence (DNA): TGTGCCAGCAGTGAAAGGAGGCAAAGCTCCTACGAGCAGTACTTC.

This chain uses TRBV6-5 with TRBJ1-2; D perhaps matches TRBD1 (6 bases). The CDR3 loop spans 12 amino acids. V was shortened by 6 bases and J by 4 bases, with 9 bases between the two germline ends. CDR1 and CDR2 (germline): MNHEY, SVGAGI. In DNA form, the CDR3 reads TGTGCCAGCAGCGGACAGTCCTATGGCTACACCTTC. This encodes CASSGQSYGYTF.

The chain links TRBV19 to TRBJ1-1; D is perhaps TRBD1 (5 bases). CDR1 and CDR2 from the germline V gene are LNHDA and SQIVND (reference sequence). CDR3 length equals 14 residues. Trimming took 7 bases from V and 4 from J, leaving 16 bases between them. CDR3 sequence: CASITTAWATEAFF. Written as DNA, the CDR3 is TGTGCCAGTATTACGACAGCGTGGGCCACTGAAGCTTTCTTT.

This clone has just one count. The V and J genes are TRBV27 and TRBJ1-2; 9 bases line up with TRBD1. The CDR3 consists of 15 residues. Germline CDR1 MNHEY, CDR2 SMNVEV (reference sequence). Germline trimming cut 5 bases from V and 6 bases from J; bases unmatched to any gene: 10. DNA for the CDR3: TGTGCCAGCAGTCCTACGGGGACAGGGAGGGATGGCTACACCTTC. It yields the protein CASSPTGTGRDGYTF.

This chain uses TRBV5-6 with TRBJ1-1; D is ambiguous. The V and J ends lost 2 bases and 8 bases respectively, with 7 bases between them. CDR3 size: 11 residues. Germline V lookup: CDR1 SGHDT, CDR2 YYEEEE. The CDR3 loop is CASSFIREAFF. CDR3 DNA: TGTGCCAGCAGCTTCATCAGGGAAGCTTTCTTT.

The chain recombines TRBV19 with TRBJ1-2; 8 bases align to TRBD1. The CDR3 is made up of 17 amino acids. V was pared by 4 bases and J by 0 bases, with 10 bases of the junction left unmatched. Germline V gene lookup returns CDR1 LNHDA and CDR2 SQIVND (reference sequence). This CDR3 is CASSTRTGQAANYGYTF. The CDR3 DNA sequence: TGTGCCAGTAGTACCCGGACAGGGCAGGCGGCTAACTATGGCTACACCTTC. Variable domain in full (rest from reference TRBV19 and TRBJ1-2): DGGITQSPKYLFRKEGQNVTLSCEQNLNHDAMYWYRQDPGQGLRLIYYSQIVNDFQKGDIAEGYSVSREKKESFPLTVTSAQKNPTAFYLCASSTRTGQAANYGYTFGSGTRLTVV.

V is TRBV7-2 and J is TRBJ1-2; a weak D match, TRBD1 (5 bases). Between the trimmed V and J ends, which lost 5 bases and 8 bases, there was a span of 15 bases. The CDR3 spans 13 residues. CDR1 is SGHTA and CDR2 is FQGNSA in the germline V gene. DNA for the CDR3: TGTGCCAGCAGCCCTGACAGAGCTGGCGGCTACACCTTC. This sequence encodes CASSPDRAGGYTF.

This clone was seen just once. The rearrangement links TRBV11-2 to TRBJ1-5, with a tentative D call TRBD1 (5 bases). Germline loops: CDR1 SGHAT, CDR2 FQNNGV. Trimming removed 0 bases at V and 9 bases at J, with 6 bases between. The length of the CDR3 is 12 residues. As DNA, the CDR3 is TGTGCCAGCAGCTTAGATCAGGGGCCCCAGCATTTT. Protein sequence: CASSLDQGPQHF.

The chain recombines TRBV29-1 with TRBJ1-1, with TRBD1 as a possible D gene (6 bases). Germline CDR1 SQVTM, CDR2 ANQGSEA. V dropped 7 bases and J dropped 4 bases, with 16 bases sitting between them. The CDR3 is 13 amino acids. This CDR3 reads CSATVTGSTEAFF. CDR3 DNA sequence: TGCAGCGCTACCGTCACAGGGAGCACTGAAGCTTTCTTT.

The CDR3 bases are TGTGCCAGCAGTACAGGGTACGAGCAGTACTTC. Translated, it gives CASSTGYEQYF. V and J are TRBV6-6 and TRBJ2-7; tentative D call: TRBD1 (6 bases). Germline loops: CDR1 MNHNY, CDR2 SVGAGI (reference sequence). The CDR3 spans 11 residues. V was cut by 5 bases and J by 4 bases, with 6 bases left in between.